These 21 T cell receptor beta chains share one sample of origin, sequenced in a study of OX40 agonist ivuxolimab in advanced cancers. The assay was immunoSEQ multiplex PCR, and TCRdb's table has in-frame clones only and misses some. The data contain 50,000 to 60,000 clones, under 90% of them singletons. The sequencing here drew on CD4+ or CD8+ T cells sorted from blood, taken in a trial of the OX40 agonist ivuxolimab. These receptors were obtained from an adult with an advanced solid tumor such as melanoma, head and neck, liver or kidney cancer.

This chain connects TRBV14 to TRBJ1-2, with D possibly TRBD1 on 6 matching bases. CDR1 is SGHDN, CDR2 FVKESK, per germline. The CDR3 length is 14 residues. V lost 0 bases, J lost 8 bases, and 13 bases lay in between. The CDR3 DNA reads TGTGCCAGCAGCCAAGAGCGGGACAACGGAGGCTACACCTTC. Translated, it gives CASSQERDNGGYTF.

This rearrangement joins TRBV2 to TRBJ1-1; D is unresolved. From germline, CDR1 is SNHLY and CDR2 FYNNEI. The CDR3 sequence is 11 residues long. Trimming took 6 bases from V and 6 from J, leaving 8 bases between them. The CDR3: CASRPNAEAFF. In DNA, the CDR3 is TGTGCCAGCAGGCCGAATGCTGAAGCTTTCTTT.

This clone was seen just once. The rearrangement joins TRBV9 to TRBJ2-2; 8 bases are a match to TRBD2. CDR1 and CDR2 from the germline V gene are SGDLS and YYNGEE. V trimming: 2 bases; J trimming: 5 bases; junction bases outside the gene matches: 5. The CDR3 covers 15 residues. DNA for the CDR3: TGTGCCAGCAGCGTCGCGGGAGGCGGAACCGGGGAGCTGTTTTTT. It specifies CASSVAGGGTGELFF.

This sequence joins TRBV5-5 and TRBJ1-3, with D maybe TRBD1 (5 bases). The CDR3 covers 18 residues. Trimming pared 2 bases from V and 0 bases from J, leaving 18 bases between. Germline-derived CDR1 and CDR2 are SGHKS and YYEKEE (reference sequence). DNA for the CDR3: TGTGCCAGCAGCTTTCTTCTTCGGGACCCGAGCTCTGGAAACACCATATATTTT. Translated: CASSFLLRDPSSGNTIYF.

The chain has TRBV2 and TRBJ1-2, with D hard to call. The germline CDR1 and CDR2 sequences are SNHLY and FYNNEI. The CDR3 has 13 residues. The V end was cut by 3 bases, the J end by 5 bases, with 10 bases between. CDR3 loop: CASSDLVPYGYTF. CDR3 coding DNA: TGTGCCAGCAGTGACCTCGTCCCGTATGGCTACACCTTC.

V gene TRBV28 combines with J gene TRBJ2-5; D possibly matches TRBD1 or TRBD2 (5 bases each). Germline lookup yields CDR1 MDHEN and CDR2 SYDVKM. V lost 6 bases to trimming and J lost 1 base, with 15 bases between them. The CDR3 spans 15 residues. CDR3 loop: CASRTPGRLQETQYF. CDR3 coding DNA: TGTGCCAGCAGGACTCCGGGACGGCTCCAAGAGACCCAGTACTTC. The full variable domain, its missing parts supplied by reference TRBV28 and TRBJ2-5, is DVKVTQSSRYLVKRTGEKVFLECVQDMDHENMFWYRQDPGLGLRLIYFSYDVKMKEKGDIPEGYSVSREKKERFSLILESASTNQTSMYLCASRTPGRLQETQYFGPGTRLLVL.

The chain employs TRBV30 and TRBJ1-1; unclear D gene. The V gene lost 2 bases and the J gene lost 0 bases, with 4 bases spanning the gap. The length of the CDR3 is 12 residues. From germline, CDR1 is GTSNPN and CDR2 SVGIG (reference sequence). The CDR3 DNA follows: TGTGCCTGGAGTCAGATGAACACTGAAGCTTTCTTT. Encoded protein: CAWSQMNTEAFF.

The rearrangement uses TRBV5-8 and TRBJ2-7; D is unresolved. This CDR3 comprises 13 residues. Trimming took 0 bases from V and 3 from J, leaving 7 bases between them. Germline assignment: CDR1 SGHTS and CDR2 YDEGEE. CDR3 coding DNA: TGTGCCAGCAGCTTGGTAGGCGACTACGAGCAGTACTTC. Encoded protein: CASSLVGDYEQYF.

The chain couples TRBV11-2 to TRBJ2-2, with 9 bases that match TRBD1. CDR3 size: 17 residues. J gave up 6 bases and V 6 bases, and 14 bases lay outside the gene matches. Germline CDR1 SGHAT, CDR2 FQNNGV. CDR3 nucleotide sequence: TGTGCCAGCAGACGACCTTTCCGGGACAGGGTTTCCGGGGAGCTGTTTTTT. It codes for CASRRPFRDRVSGELFF.

The chain employs TRBV2 and TRBJ1-5, with a tentative D call TRBD1 (5 bases). V lost 7 bases to trimming and J lost 5 bases, with 18 bases between them. The CDR3 spans 15 residues. Germline values: CDR1 SNHLY, CDR2 FYNNEI. The chain's CDR3 is CASTKAGMGDQPQHF. The CDR3 nucleotides are TGTGCCAGCACCAAAGCAGGGATGGGAGATCAGCCCCAGCATTTT. Together with reference TRBV2 and TRBJ1-5, the CDR3 gives the full variable domain: EPEVTQTPSHQVTQMGQEVILRCVPISNHLYFYWYRQILGQKVEFLVSFYNNEISEKSEIFDDQFSVERPDGSNFTLKIRSTKLEDSAMYFCASTKAGMGDQPQHFGDGTRLSIL.

Here the CDR3 reads CASSVPLGRGGTEAFF. CDR3 bases: TGTGCCAGTAGTGTACCATTGGGACGCGGAGGGACTGAAGCTTTCTTT. The V call is TRBV19, the J call TRBJ1-1; D is possibly TRBD1 (5 bases). CDR1 is LNHDA, CDR2 SQIVND, per germline (reference sequence). V shed 5 bases and J shed 5 bases, with 21 bases lying between them. This CDR3 is built from 16 residues.

The chain carries TRBV5-4 and TRBJ2-5; a possible D gene is TRBD2 (6 bases). Deletions cut 0 bases from V and 4 bases from J, with 13 bases between. The CDR3 covers 15 residues. CDR1 is SGHNT and CDR2 is YYREEE in the germline V gene (reference sequence). The CDR3 DNA reads as TGTGCCAGCAGCTTGGAAAGTTTGCGGGGAGAGACCCAGTACTTC. Amino acids: CASSLESLRGETQYF.

J is TRBJ2-3 and V is TRBV6-1; a weak D match, TRBD2 (6 bases). Trimming stripped 4 bases from V and 2 bases from J, with 13 bases between. CDR1 MNHNS and CDR2 SASEGT come from the germline V gene. The CDR3 is made up of 15 amino acids. CDR3 sequence: CASSGRDSFTDTQYF. The CDR3 DNA reads as TGTGCCAGCAGTGGCCGGGACTCGTTCACAGATACGCAGTATTTT.

This chain joins TRBV7-9 and TRBJ1-1; the D gene is possibly TRBD1 (5 bases). The CDR3 runs to 18 residues. CDR1 is SEHNR, CDR2 FQNEAQ, per germline (reference sequence). V was shortened by 1 base and J by 1 base, with 19 bases between the two germline ends. The CDR3 here is CASSLVGPRTLENTEAFF. In nucleotides, the CDR3 is TGTGCCAGCAGCTTAGTAGGTCCTAGGACACTGGAGAACACTGAAGCTTTCTTT.

As DNA, the CDR3 is TGTGCCAGCAGGTTGGCTAGCGAGGAGAGTGAGCAGTTCTTC. This translates into CASRLASEESEQFF. The V and J genes are TRBV7-3 and TRBJ2-1; D possibly corresponds to TRBD2 (6 bases). Germline loops: CDR1 SGHTA, CDR2 FQGTGA. The V gene lost 6 bases and the J gene lost 9 bases, with 18 bases spanning the gap. The CDR3 length is 14 residues.

The rearrangement uses TRBV6-5 and TRBJ2-3; D remains unclear. Germline lookup yields CDR1 MNHEY and CDR2 SVGAGI. The CDR3 extends over 12 amino acids. The V gene lost 6 bases and the J gene lost 2 bases, with 6 bases spanning the gap. CDR3 sequence: CASSGTTDTQYF. CDR3 coding DNA: TGTGCCAGCAGCGGTACCACAGATACGCAGTATTTT.

The chain combines TRBV18 with TRBJ2-1; TRBD1 matches 8 bases. The germline gives CDR1 KGHSH, CDR2 LQKENI. V shed 3 bases and J 0 bases; nucleotides not matched to a gene: 4. The CDR3 has 16 amino acids. The CDR3 DNA follows: TGTGCCAGCTCACCTAGGGGACAGGACTCCTACAATGAGCAGTTCTTC. Amino acids: CASSPRGQDSYNEQFF.

This rearrangement joins TRBV6-1 to TRBJ2-3; D might be TRBD2 (6 bases). The germline V and J ends were trimmed by 2 bases and 0 bases, with 12 bases remaining between them. Germline CDR1 reads MNHNS; CDR2 reads SASEGT. The CDR3 covers 16 residues. DNA for the CDR3: TGTGCCAGCAGTGAAACGGACGGGACTAGCACAGATACGCAGTATTTT. It specifies CASSETDGTSTDTQYF.

A single count supports this clone. The junction and the germline gene differ at one end; a read error may be behind it. The genes are TRBV29-1 and TRBJ2-5, with no clear D. This CDR3 has 9 residues. Germline values: CDR1 SQVTM, CDR2 ANQGSEA. CDR3 sequence reads: CSAEETQYF. CDR3 nucleotide sequence: TGCAGCGCTGAAGAGACCCAGTACTTC.

The J gene is TRBJ1-6, the V gene TRBV6-5; no clear D gene. The CDR3 covers 12 residues. CDR1 is MNHEY, CDR2 SVGAGI, per germline. V was pared by 2 bases and J by 7 bases, with 3 bases between. CDR3 residues: CASSYRNSPLHF. The CDR3, as DNA: TGTGCCAGCAGTTACCGAAATTCACCCCTCCACTTT.

This chain connects TRBV27 to TRBJ1-2; D is unresolved. V was clipped by 7 bases and J by 8 bases, with 11 bases between them. The germline gives CDR1 MNHEY, CDR2 SMNVEV (reference sequence). The CDR3 contains 11 residues. CDR3 region: CASTRIEGYTF. As DNA, the CDR3 is TGTGCCAGCACCCGTATTGAGGGCTACACCTTC.